Presented here are 12 T cell receptor beta chains from one specimen sequenced in a study of blood T cells in healthy people across ages (dated by TCRdb to about 2015). Library preparation was by 5' RACE. Sequencing was performed on an Illumina HiSeq 2500. A second PCR of roughly 6 to 11 cycles was run with a J-beta primer mix and a sample-barcoded 5' primer. Clones were called with MiXCR by TCRdb after fastp trimmed the public reads at Q25, and only in-frame beta chains were retained. Rows are unified per CDR3 protein, each entry keeping the most common DNA and genes. The sample has about 1,500,000 distinct CDR3 sequences on record, 28% of them singletons. The ten largest clones take up roughly 8% of the sample. Sequenced sample: blood. These TCRs come from a woman aged 25 to 39 in good health.

The chain employs TRBV14 and TRBJ2-5; tentative D call: TRBD2 (5 bases). The J call is uncertain, as TRBJ2-7 better fits the DNA end. Germline CDR1 is SGHDN and CDR2 is FVKESK. CDR3 size: 15 residues. CDR3 nucleotide sequence: TGTGCCAGCAGCCAAGATCAGAGAGGGTATAACGAGCAGTACTTC. Translating it yields CASSQDQRGYNEQYF.

This clonotype has at least ten counts. The chain uses TRBV5-1 and TRBJ2-1, with 10 bases identical to TRBD2. Germline values: CDR1 SGHRS, CDR2 YFSETQ. The CDR3 spans 18 residues. The ends lost 1 base at V and 0 bases at J; junction bases unmatched: 7. CDR3 DNA sequence: TGCGCCAGCAGCTTGAATATCCTAGCGGGGGCCTCCTACAATGAGCAGTTCTTC. Its protein is CASSLNILAGASYNEQFF.

This clonotype was observed a handful of times. The chain is built from TRBV30 and TRBJ1-5; the D is unclear. The CDR3 runs to 14 residues. CDR1 is GTSNPN, CDR2 SVGIG, per germline (reference sequence). Trimming removed 2 bases from V and 6 bases from J, with 14 bases in between. Written as DNA, the CDR3 is TGTGCCTGGAGTCCCCGGCCCGCCCGTCAGCCCCAGCATTTT. Translated, it gives CAWSPRPARQPQHF.

This clonotype came up a few times. V and J are TRBV15 and TRBJ2-7; 7 bases align to TRBD1. CDR1 is LNHNV, CDR2 YYDKDF, per germline (reference sequence). The CDR3 is 17 residues long. Trimming removed 2 bases from V and 3 bases from J; junction bases left unmatched: 13. The CDR3 here is CATSRLGAGTEVYEQYF. Written as DNA, the CDR3 is TGTGCCACCAGCAGACTGGGCGCCGGGACAGAGGTCTACGAGCAGTACTTC. Full variable domain (rest looked up from reference TRBV15 and TRBJ2-7): DAMVIQNPRYQVTQFGKPVTLSCSQTLNHNVMYWYQQKSSQAPKLLFHYYDKDFNNEADTPDNFQSRRPNTSFCFLDIRSPGLGDTAMYLCATSRLGAGTEVYEQYFGPGTRLTVT.

The chain combines TRBV11-2 with TRBJ1-1, with a possible D match to TRBD1 (6 bases). This CDR3 spans 14 amino acids. The ends were cut back, 3 bases at V and 0 bases at J, with 8 bases in the middle. Germline V gene sequence: CDR1 SGHAT, CDR2 FQNNGV. CDR3 coding DNA: TGTGCCAGCAGCTTTAACAGGGTGAACACTGAAGCTTTCTTT. This codes for CASSFNRVNTEAFF.

With respect to this clonotype: A much larger clone lies one base from this, so it may be a read error. The gene calls are TRBV4-1 and TRBJ1-2, with TRBD1 as a possible D gene (5 bases). The CDR3 contains 15 residues. V was clipped by 1 base and J by 0 bases, with 9 bases between them. In germline, CDR1 is MGHRA, CDR2 YSYEKL. This chain's CDR3 is CASSQGGAANYGYTF. CDR3 DNA: TGCGCCAGCAGCCAAGGAGGGGCAGCTAACTATGGCTACACCTTC.

Of note for this clonotype: A clone one base away is much larger, so this may be a read error. The chain uses TRBV29-1 and TRBJ2-7; D is possibly TRBD2 (5 bases). Germline CDR1 SQVTM, CDR2 ANQGSEA. Trimming cost V 7 bases and J 10 bases, with 20 bases left between them. This CDR3 spans 12 amino acids. CDR3 protein: CSASLDTETQYF. The CDR3 DNA reads TGCAGCGCTTCACTAGACACGGAAACCCAGTACTTC.

The CDR3 bases are TGTGCCAGCAGCAGCCGGGGACTAGCAGGAGATGTGGAGACCCAGTACTTC. Encoded protein: CASSSRGLAGDVETQYF. The chain employs TRBV21-1 and TRBJ2-5; TRBD2 is taken as the D call from the table, unchecked against the DNA. TRBV21-1 is reported as a pseudogene. The CDR3 is 17 residues long.

The rearrangement joins TRBV7-9 to TRBJ2-5, with 9 bases fitting TRBD2. The J call could be wrong; TRBJ2-7 is a better fit for the DNA end. CDR1 is SEHNR and CDR2 is FQNEAQ in the germline V gene (reference sequence). CDR3 length: 19 residues. The CDR3 coding sequence is TGTGCCAGCAGCTTAGTGTGGACTAGCGCCAGATCAGGGAGCTACGAGCAGTACTTC. It codes for CASSLVWTSARSGSYEQYF.

A few counts support this clonotype. J is TRBJ1-4 and V is TRBV5-1; TRBD1 matches 10 bases. The V segment lost 5 bases and the J segment 7 bases; nucleotides outside the gene matches: 11. Germline V gene sequence: CDR1 SGHRS, CDR2 YFSETQ. The CDR3 totals 16 residues. The CDR3 nucleotides are TGCGCCAGCAGTCCCTGGGTGACAGGGGGCTCTGAAAAACTGTTTTTT. Translation: CASSPWVTGGSEKLFF.

This chain uses TRBV12-3 or TRBV12-4 with TRBJ2-1; TRBD1 aligns across 8 bases. This CDR3 region has 15 residues. Unmatched junction bases numbered 14, after V lost 6 bases and J lost 10 bases. The CDR3 here is CASSLPGQGFYEQFF. CDR3 bases: TGTGCCAGCAGCCTACCCGGACAGGGTTTCTACGAGCAGTTCTTC.

The table lists this clonotype with many counts. The chain carries TRBV10-3 and TRBJ2-5; 7 bases line up with TRBD1. Trimming took 7 bases from V and 5 from J; bases not matched to a gene: 7. This CDR3 is 13 amino acids long. Germline V lookup: CDR1 ENHRY, CDR2 SYGVKD. The CDR3 bases are TGTGCCATCACCAGTGACAGGGATGAGACCCAGTACTTC. It yields the protein CAITSDRDETQYF.